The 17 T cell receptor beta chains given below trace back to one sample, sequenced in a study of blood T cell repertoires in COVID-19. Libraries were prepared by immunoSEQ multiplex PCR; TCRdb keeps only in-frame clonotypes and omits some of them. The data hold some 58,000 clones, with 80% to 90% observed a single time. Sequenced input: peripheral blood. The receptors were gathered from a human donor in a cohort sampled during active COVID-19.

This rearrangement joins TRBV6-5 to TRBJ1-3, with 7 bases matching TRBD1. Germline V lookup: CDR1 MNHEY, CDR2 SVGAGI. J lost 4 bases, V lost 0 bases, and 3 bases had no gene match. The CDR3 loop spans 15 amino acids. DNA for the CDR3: TGTGCCAGCAGTTACTCGACAGGGTCCGGAAACACCATATATTTT. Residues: CASSYSTGSGNTIYF.

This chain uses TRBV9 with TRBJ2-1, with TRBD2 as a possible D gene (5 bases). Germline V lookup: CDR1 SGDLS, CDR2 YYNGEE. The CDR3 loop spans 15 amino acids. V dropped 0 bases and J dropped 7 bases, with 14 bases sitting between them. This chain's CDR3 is CASSVESYGMNEQFF. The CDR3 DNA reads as TGTGCCAGCAGCGTAGAAAGTTACGGGATGAATGAGCAGTTCTTC.

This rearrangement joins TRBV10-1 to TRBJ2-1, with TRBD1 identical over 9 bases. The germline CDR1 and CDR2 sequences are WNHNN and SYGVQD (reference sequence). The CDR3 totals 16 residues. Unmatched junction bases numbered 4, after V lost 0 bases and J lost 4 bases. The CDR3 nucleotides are TGCGCCAGCAGTGAGTCGACAGGGGGTGTGTACAATGAGCAGTTCTTC. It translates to CASSESTGGVYNEQFF.

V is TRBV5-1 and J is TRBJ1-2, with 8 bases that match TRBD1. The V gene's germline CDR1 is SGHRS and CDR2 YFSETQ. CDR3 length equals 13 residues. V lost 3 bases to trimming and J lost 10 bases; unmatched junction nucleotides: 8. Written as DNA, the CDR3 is TGCGCCAGCAGCTCGGGACAGGTGCCCTCCTACACCTTC. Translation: CASSSGQVPSYTF.

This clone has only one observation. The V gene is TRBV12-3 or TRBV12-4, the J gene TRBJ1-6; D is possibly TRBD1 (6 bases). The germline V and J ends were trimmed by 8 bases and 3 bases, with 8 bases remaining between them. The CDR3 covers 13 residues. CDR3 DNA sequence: TGTGCCAGCCACAGGGACTATAATTCACCCCTCCACTTT. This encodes CASHRDYNSPLHF.

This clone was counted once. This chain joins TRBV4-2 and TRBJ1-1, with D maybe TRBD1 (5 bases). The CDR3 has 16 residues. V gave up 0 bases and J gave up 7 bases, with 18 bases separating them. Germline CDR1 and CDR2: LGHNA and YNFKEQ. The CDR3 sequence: CASSQDLVQGLGEAFF. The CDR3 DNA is TGTGCCAGCAGCCAAGATCTGGTGCAGGGTTTAGGTGAAGCTTTCTTT.

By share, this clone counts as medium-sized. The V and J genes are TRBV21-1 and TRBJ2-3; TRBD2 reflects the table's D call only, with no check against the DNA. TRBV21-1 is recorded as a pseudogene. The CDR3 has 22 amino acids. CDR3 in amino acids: CASSIIKSRRTSGGPFTDTQYF. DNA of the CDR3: TGTGCCAGCAGCATCATAAAAAGTCGGAGGACTAGCGGGGGGCCTTTCACAGATACGCAGTATTTT.

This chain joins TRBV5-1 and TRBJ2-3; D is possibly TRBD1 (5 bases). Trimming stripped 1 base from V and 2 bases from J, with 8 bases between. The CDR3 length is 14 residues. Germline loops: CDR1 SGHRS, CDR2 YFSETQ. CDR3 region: CASSLTGPTDTQYF. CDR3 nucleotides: TGCGCCAGCAGCTTGACAGGCCCCACAGATACGCAGTATTTT.

The DNA for the CDR3 is TGTGCCAGCAGCCAATTTGAGTACAATGAGCAGTTCTTC. Protein product: CASSQFEYNEQFF. The V and J genes are TRBV16 and TRBJ2-1; D is undetermined. The V end lost 1 base, the J end lost 4 bases, and 5 bases lay between the germline ends. This CDR3 is 13 amino acids long. Germline lookup yields CDR1 KGHSY and CDR2 FQNENV.

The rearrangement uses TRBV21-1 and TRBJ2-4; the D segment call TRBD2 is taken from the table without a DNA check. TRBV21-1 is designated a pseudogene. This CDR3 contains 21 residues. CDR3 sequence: CASSNGDCTGDRGQAKNIQYF. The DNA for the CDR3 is TGTGCCAGCAGCAATGGGGACTGTACCGGTGACCGGGGCCAAGCCAAAAACATTCAGTACTTC.

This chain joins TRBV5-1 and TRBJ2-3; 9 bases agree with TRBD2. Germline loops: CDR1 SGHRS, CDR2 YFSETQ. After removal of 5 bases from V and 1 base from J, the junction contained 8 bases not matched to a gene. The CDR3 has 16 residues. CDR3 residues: CASSLQRGAGTDTQYF. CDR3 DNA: TGCGCCAGCAGTCTCCAGCGGGGGGCGGGCACAGATACGCAGTATTTT.

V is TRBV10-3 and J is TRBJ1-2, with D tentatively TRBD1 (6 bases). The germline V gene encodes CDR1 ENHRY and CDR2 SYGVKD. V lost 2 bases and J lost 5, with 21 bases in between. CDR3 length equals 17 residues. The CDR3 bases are TGTGCCATCAGTGAGACGGGTAGGGGACATTACTCGTATGGCTACACCTTC. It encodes CAISETGRGHYSYGYTF.

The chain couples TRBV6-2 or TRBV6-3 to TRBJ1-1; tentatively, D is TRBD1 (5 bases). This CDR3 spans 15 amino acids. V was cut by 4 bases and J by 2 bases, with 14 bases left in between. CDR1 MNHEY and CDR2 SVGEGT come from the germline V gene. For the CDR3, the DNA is TGTGCCAGCAGTTCCATCAGCAGGGATAACACTGAAGCTTTCTTT. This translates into CASSSISRDNTEAFF.

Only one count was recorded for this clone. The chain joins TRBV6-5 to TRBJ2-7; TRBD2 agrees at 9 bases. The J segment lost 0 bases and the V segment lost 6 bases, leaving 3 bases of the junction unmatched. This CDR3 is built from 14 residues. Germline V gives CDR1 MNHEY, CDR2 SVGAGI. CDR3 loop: CASRTSGPSYEQYF. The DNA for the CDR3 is TGTGCCAGCAGGACTAGCGGCCCCTCCTACGAGCAGTACTTC.

CDR3 bases: TGTGCCAGTAGTTCTCCGGGGGATTCACCCCTCCACTTT. It is translated as CASSSPGDSPLHF. The chain combines TRBV19 with TRBJ1-6; a weak D match, TRBD1 (5 bases). The V gene lost 5 bases and the J gene lost 8 bases, with 10 bases spanning the gap. CDR1 is LNHDA and CDR2 is SQIVND in the germline V gene (reference sequence). The CDR3 has 13 amino acids.

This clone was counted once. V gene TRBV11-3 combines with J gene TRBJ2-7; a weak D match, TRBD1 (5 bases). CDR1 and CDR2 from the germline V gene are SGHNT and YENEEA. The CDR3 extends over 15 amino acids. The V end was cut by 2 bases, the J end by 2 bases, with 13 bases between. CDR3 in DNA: TGTGCCAGCAGCTTATACTCGACAGAAACCTACGAGCAGTACTTC. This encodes CASSLYSTETYEQYF.

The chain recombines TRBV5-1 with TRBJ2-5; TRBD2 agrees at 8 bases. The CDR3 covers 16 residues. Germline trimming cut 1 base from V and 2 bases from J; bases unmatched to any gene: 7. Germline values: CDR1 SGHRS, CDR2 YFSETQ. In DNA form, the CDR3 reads TGCGCCAGCAGCTTGAGATTTAGCGGGGAGCAAGAGACCCAGTACTTC. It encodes CASSLRFSGEQETQYF. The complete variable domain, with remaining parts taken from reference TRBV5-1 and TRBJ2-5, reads KAGVTQTPRYLIKTRGQQVTLSCSPISGHRSVSWYQQTPGQGLQFLFEYFSETQRNKGNFPGRFSGRQFSNSRSEMNVSTLELGDSALYLCASSLRFSGEQETQYFGPGTRLLVL.